This T cell receptor (beta chain) was identified in a study of blood T cells in healthy people across ages. Primed by a sample-barcoded 5' primer and a J-beta primer mix, a second PCR proceeded for about 6 to 12 cycles. In TCRdb, the 5' RACE reads were re-called with MiXCR into one record per CDR3 protein. This table holds more than 650,000 distinct CDR3 sequences, about 24% found once. CDR3 length: 13 amino acids. The V segment lost 6 bases and the J segment 5 bases; nucleotides outside the gene matches: 3. This chain connects TRBV12-3 or TRBV12-4 to TRBJ2-2; TRBD1 aligns across 7 bases. The TCR sequence derives from a man aged 70-80 years in good health. The sample was blood. The CDR3 DNA reads as TGTGCCAGCAGGACAGGGTGGACCGGGGAGCTGTTTTTT. Residues: CASRTGWTGELFF.